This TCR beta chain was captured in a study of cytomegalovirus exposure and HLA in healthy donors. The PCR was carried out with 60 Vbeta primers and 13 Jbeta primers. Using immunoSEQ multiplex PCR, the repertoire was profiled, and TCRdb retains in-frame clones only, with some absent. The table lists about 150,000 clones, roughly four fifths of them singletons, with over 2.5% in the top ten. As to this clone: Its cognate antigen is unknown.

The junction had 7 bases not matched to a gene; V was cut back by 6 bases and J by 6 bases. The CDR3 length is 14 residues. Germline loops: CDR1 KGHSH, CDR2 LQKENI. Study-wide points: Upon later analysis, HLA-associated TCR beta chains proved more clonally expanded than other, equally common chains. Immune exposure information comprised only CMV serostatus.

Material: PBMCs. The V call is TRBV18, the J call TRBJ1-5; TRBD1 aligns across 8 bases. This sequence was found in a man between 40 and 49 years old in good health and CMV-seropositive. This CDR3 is CASSEGQASQPQHF. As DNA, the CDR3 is TGTGCCAGCTCGGAGGGACAGGCGAGTCAGCCCCAGCATTTT.